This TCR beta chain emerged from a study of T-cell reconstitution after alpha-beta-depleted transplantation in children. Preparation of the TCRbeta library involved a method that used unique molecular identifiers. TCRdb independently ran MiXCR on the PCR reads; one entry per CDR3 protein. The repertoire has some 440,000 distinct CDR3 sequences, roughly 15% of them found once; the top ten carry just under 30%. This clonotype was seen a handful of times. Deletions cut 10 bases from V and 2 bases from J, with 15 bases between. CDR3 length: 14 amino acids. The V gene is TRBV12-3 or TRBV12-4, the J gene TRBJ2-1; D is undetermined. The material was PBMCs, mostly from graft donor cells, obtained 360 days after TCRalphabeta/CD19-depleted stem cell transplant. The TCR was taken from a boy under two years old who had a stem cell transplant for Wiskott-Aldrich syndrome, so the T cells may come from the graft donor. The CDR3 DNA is TGTGCCACCAGAATCCGGATGGCCTACAATGAGCAGTTCTTC. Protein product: CATRIRMAYNEQFF.